The source of this T cell receptor beta chain is a study of long-term antiretroviral therapy in people with HIV. General study results and limits: Older ART regimens may have been in use when blood was drawn between the mid-2000s and the late 2010s.

Germline values: CDR1 MNHEY, CDR2 SVGAGI. The V and J ends lost 5 bases and 7 bases, in that order; junction bases with no gene match: 6. The CDR3 totals 15 residues. Run at survey level, the immunoSEQ assay was version v3.0. Measured with immunoSEQ multiplex PCR; TCRdb has only the in-frame clones, and not every one. In the table there are about 26,000 clones, about 88% of which are singletons. With respect to this clone: No antigen is known for it.

The input for sequencing was unsorted PBMCs, taken about 2.6 years after starting antiretroviral therapy. The chain has TRBV6-5 and TRBJ1-3; TRBD1 aligns across 12 bases. The TCR originated in a man aged 40-49 years with HIV. CDR3 in DNA: TGTGCCAGCAGTCCAGGGACAGGGGGCGGGAACACCATATATTTT. It translates to CASSPGTGGGNTIYF.